A single sample gave rise to the 21 T cell receptor beta chains below, sequenced in a study of blood T cell repertoires in COVID-19 (dated by TCRdb to 2018 to 2021). Libraries came from the immunoSEQ multiplex PCR assay. TCRdb re-hosts the immuneACCESS table, in-frame sequences only. Its copies lack some clones; in the studies checked, an unresolved V gene accounts for under half of them, and the cause for the rest is not known. This sample lists 300,000 to 400,000 clones; about nine tenths were detected once. About 7% of the sample rests with the top ten. The sequencing input was peripheral blood. The receptor set was obtained from a woman in her sixties or seventies with COVID-19, enrolled during active disease.

As concerns this clone: The sample carries other DNA sequences with the same CDR3. This chain uses TRBV27 with TRBJ1-5; 8 bases line up with TRBD1. The junction had 2 bases not matched to a gene; V was cut back by 2 bases and J by 2 bases. Looked up from germline, CDR1 is MNHEY and CDR2 is SMNVEV (reference sequence). The CDR3 contains 15 residues. Here the CDR3 DNA reads TGTGCCAGCAGTTTAGGACAGGGAGGCAATCAGCCCCAGCATTTT. Protein product: CASSLGQGGNQPQHF.

The genes are TRBV15 and TRBJ2-2, with 8 bases that match TRBD1. This CDR3 region has 16 residues. J gave up 2 bases and V 4 bases, and 6 bases lay outside the gene matches. Per germline, CDR1 LNHNV and CDR2 YYDKDF (reference sequence). CDR3 sequence reads: CATSTAAGGNTGELFF. CDR3 DNA: TGTGCCACCAGCACCGCGGCAGGGGGCAACACCGGGGAGCTGTTTTTT.

A few counts support this clone. V gene TRBV19 combines with J gene TRBJ1-5; D call uncertain. The CDR3 consists of 12 residues. CDR1 is LNHDA, CDR2 SQIVND, per germline (reference sequence). CDR3 sequence (DNA): TGTTCCCAGGTAATTAGCAATCAGCCCCAGCATTTT. It codes for CSQVISNQPQHF.

V usage is TRBV5-1 and J usage is TRBJ2-6; D not resolved. Trimming took 2 bases from V and 2 from J, leaving 2 bases between them. The V gene's germline CDR1 is SGHRS and CDR2 YFSETQ. This CDR3 has 13 residues. For the CDR3, the DNA is TGCGCCAGCAGCTTCGCTGGGGCCAACGTCCTGACTTTC. Its translation: CASSFAGANVLTF.

The chain employs TRBV5-4 and TRBJ2-5; TRBD2 agrees at 7 bases. Trimming removed 0 bases from V and 0 bases from J; junction bases left unmatched: 8. Germline V gene sequence: CDR1 SGHNT, CDR2 YYREEE (reference sequence). The CDR3 totals 17 residues. In nucleotides, the CDR3 is TGTGCCAGCAGCTTGGGAATAAGCGGGGCGTACCAAGAGACCCAGTACTTC. Protein: CASSLGISGAYQETQYF.

The gene calls are TRBV27 and TRBJ1-5, with TRBD1 identical over 9 bases. CDR1 is MNHEY and CDR2 is SMNVEV in the germline V gene (reference sequence). CDR3 length: 19 amino acids. Trimming cost V 5 bases and J 2 bases; bases outside gene matches: 16. The DNA for the CDR3 is TGTGCCAGCAGTCCTAATTCCGGGACAGGGAGTCGCGGCAATCAGCCCCAGCATTTT. As protein: CASSPNSGTGSRGNQPQHF.

The V and J genes are TRBV19 and TRBJ2-5, with 8 bases lining up with TRBD1. Germline values: CDR1 LNHDA, CDR2 SQIVND (reference sequence). The length of the CDR3 is 15 residues. The V segment lost 5 bases and the J segment 5 bases; nucleotides outside the gene matches: 10. The CDR3 sequence is CASSPWTGSEETQYF. DNA of the CDR3: TGTGCCAGTAGTCCTTGGACAGGGAGTGAGGAGACCCAGTACTTC.

In regard to this clone: One end of the junction varies from germline; a read error may be responsible. The chain is built from TRBV6-1 and TRBJ1-1; no clear D gene. The CDR3 contains 13 residues. Germline V lookup: CDR1 MNHNS, CDR2 SASEGT. Here the CDR3 reads CASSEVGSREAFF. The CDR3 coding sequence is TGTGCCAGCAGCGAAGTGGGGAGCAGGGAAGCTTTCTTT.

V is TRBV6-2 or TRBV6-3 and J is TRBJ1-2; D call uncertain. This CDR3 is built from 14 residues. V was cut by 0 bases and J by 12 bases, with 17 bases left in between. CDR1 is MNHEY and CDR2 is SVGEGT in the germline V gene. CDR3 protein: CASSYSSSGALHTF. As DNA, the CDR3 is TGTGCCAGCAGTTACTCGAGTAGCGGAGCCTTACACACCTTC.

This rearrangement joins TRBV29-1 to TRBJ1-2; possible D gene TRBD1, 6 bases. Trimming removed 1 base at V and 7 bases at J, with 13 bases between. CDR1 and CDR2 (germline): SQVTM, ANQGSEA. CDR3 length: 13 residues. In DNA, the CDR3 is TGCAGCGTTGAAGCGGGGGGCTCTCTTGGCTACACCTTC. This gives the protein CSVEAGGSLGYTF.

The V and J genes are TRBV7-9 and TRBJ2-3; D not certain. CDR1 and CDR2 (germline): SEHNR, FQNEAQ (reference sequence). The germline V and J ends were trimmed by 3 bases and 2 bases, with 9 bases remaining between them. The CDR3 runs to 14 residues. CDR3 residues: CASSFGRYTDTQYF. The CDR3 nucleotides are TGTGCCAGCAGCTTTGGCAGATACACAGATACGCAGTATTTT.

The V call is TRBV5-1, the J call TRBJ2-3; D may be TRBD1 (5 bases). This CDR3 has 15 amino acids. Germline CDR1 is SGHRS and CDR2 is YFSETQ. Trimming cost V 2 bases and J 0 bases, with 10 bases left between them. The CDR3 region is CASSFNAGSTDTQYF. The CDR3 DNA follows: TGCGCCAGCAGCTTCAACGCAGGGAGCACAGATACGCAGTATTTT.

The chain employs TRBV18 and TRBJ1-3, with 8 bases that match TRBD1. Germline V gene data show CDR1 as KGHSH and CDR2 as LQKENI. V shed 5 bases and J 3 bases; nucleotides not matched to a gene: 6. This CDR3 spans 15 amino acids. CDR3 loop: CASSIQGDFGNTIYF. CDR3 DNA sequence: TGTGCCAGCTCAATACAGGGGGACTTTGGAAACACCATATATTTT.

The chain joins TRBV29-1 to TRBJ2-3; 10 bases match TRBD2. Unmatched junction bases numbered 10, after V lost 0 bases and J lost 1 base. The CDR3 spans 18 residues. CDR1 and CDR2 (germline): SQVTM, ANQGSEA. The CDR3, as DNA: TGCAGCGTTGAAGATCCAGCGGGGGGGCAAGGAGGCACAGATACGCAGTATTTT. The encoded protein is CSVEDPAGGQGGTDTQYF.

The chain links TRBV7-2 to TRBJ1-1; possible D gene TRBD1, 6 bases. This CDR3 has 13 residues. With 3 bases removed from V and 6 bases from J, the gap between germline ends came to 11 bases. The germline V gene encodes CDR1 SGHTA and CDR2 FQGNSA. CDR3 loop: CASSFRQDSEAFF. The CDR3 bases are TGTGCCAGCAGCTTTCGACAGGATTCTGAAGCTTTCTTT.

J is TRBJ2-2 and V is TRBV18; D might be TRBD2 (6 bases). Germline loops: CDR1 KGHSH, CDR2 LQKENI. The CDR3 is made up of 15 amino acids. The V end lost 2 bases, the J end lost 5 bases, and 12 bases lay between the germline ends. The DNA of the CDR3 is TGTGCCAGCTCACCAGTCGGGGGAGGAACCGGGGAGCTGTTTTTT. Protein sequence: CASSPVGGGTGELFF.

A few counts support this clone. The chain links TRBV19 to TRBJ1-2; no clear D gene. The V gene lost 6 bases and the J gene lost 4 bases, with 21 bases spanning the gap. CDR3 length: 16 amino acids. CDR1 and CDR2 (germline): LNHDA, SQIVND (reference sequence). The CDR3 region is CASSPPSQALFYGYTF. The DNA for the CDR3 is TGTGCCAGTAGCCCCCCGAGCCAGGCCCTGTTCTATGGCTACACCTTC. The variable domain in full, completed from reference TRBV19 and TRBJ1-2, reads DGGITQSPKYLFRKEGQNVTLSCEQNLNHDAMYWYRQDPGQGLRLIYYSQIVNDFQKGDIAEGYSVSREKKESFPLTVTSAQKNPTAFYLCASSPPSQALFYGYTFGSGTRLTVV.

The chain combines TRBV19 with TRBJ1-4, with TRBD1 matching 10 bases. This CDR3 has 15 amino acids. Germline CDR1 and CDR2: LNHDA and SQIVND (reference sequence). The junction had 7 bases not matched to a gene; V was cut back by 3 bases and J by 9 bases. The CDR3 nucleotides are TGTGCCAGTAGTATTCAGGGGACAGGGGCCAAAAAACTGTTTTTT. Amino acid sequence: CASSIQGTGAKKLFF. Variable domain in full (rest from reference TRBV19 and TRBJ1-4): DGGITQSPKYLFRKEGQNVTLSCEQNLNHDAMYWYRQDPGQGLRLIYYSQIVNDFQKGDIAEGYSVSREKKESFPLTVTSAQKNPTAFYLCASSIQGTGAKKLFFGSGTQLSVL.

With regard to this clone: This sample includes further DNA sequences coding for the same CDR3. V is TRBV20-1 and J is TRBJ2-1; D is unclear. Trimming removed 2 bases from V and 5 bases from J, with 4 bases in between. The CDR3 sequence is 11 residues long. Germline assignment: CDR1 DFQATT and CDR2 SNEGSKA (reference sequence). CDR3 loop: CSARSDNEQFF. The CDR3 nucleotides read TGCAGTGCTAGATCTGACAATGAGCAGTTCTTC.

The chain has TRBV7-2 and TRBJ2-7; no reliable D call. The CDR3 consists of 13 residues. Germline V gene sequence: CDR1 SGHTA, CDR2 FQGNSA. V was trimmed by 0 bases and J by 3 bases, leaving 6 bases between them. CDR3 nucleotide sequence: TGTGCCAGCAGCTTAGCGACACACTACGAGCAGTACTTC. It translates to CASSLATHYEQYF.

The chain uses TRBV30 and TRBJ2-1, with 8 bases fitting TRBD2. The V and J ends lost 3 bases and 7 bases, in that order; junction bases with no gene match: 5. The CDR3 sequence is 13 residues long. CDR1 and CDR2 from the germline V gene are GTSNPN and SVGIG (reference sequence). CDR3 bases: TGTGCCTGGAGCGGGGGGGCCGGGAATGAGCAGTTCTTC. Its protein is CAWSGGAGNEQFF.